The present T cell receptor beta chain was sequenced within a study of blood T cell repertoires in COVID-19. Study in general: The study drew acute and convalescent COVID-19 samples from the United States, Italy and Spain. Sources were T cells, B-cell-depleted T cells, or PBMCs; the material itself was cDNA or gDNA.

Seattle-derived patients entered the study during active infection and were followed longitudinally. Original handling: Estimates of nucleated cell counts were drawn from the amplification of reference gene primers. Data came from immunoSEQ multiplex PCR; TCRdb stores just in-frame clones and leaves some out. The V and J calls and the clone size are those of that table, but D and trimming were determined from the DNA. The sample carries fewer than 300,000 clones, around 92% recorded once. The sequenced material came from peripheral blood. This receptor was identified in a person aged 18-29 years with COVID-19, enrolled during active disease.

The CDR3 loop is CASSLGRYNEQFF. In nucleotides, the CDR3 is TGTGCCAGTAGCCTCGGGAGATACAATGAGCAGTTCTTC. J is TRBJ2-1 and V is TRBV19; weak D call: TRBD2 (6 bases). The V gene lost 6 bases and the J gene lost 4 bases, with 10 bases spanning the gap. CDR3 length: 13 amino acids. Germline V CDR1 and CDR2: LNHDA, SQIVND (reference sequence).